The present entry profiles one T cell receptor beta chain with its context. No antigen is known for it. These data belong to a study of cytomegalovirus exposure and HLA in healthy donors. Study background: The Caucasian-associated ancestry cluster held more than 80% of around 380 genotyped donors.

PCR employed 60 Vbeta and 13 Jbeta primers. Some clones are missing from TCRdb's copy, which holds only in-frame ones; the method was immunoSEQ multiplex PCR. Here the sample spans 60,000 to 75,000 clones, 60% to 75% being singletons. The CDR3 contains 16 residues. Trimming pared 4 bases from V and 2 bases from J, leaving 17 bases between. CDR1 and CDR2 (germline): SGDLS, YYNGEE. Overall study results and limits: Testing in vitro showed a few CMV-associated chains specific for CMV antigens.

The chain uses TRBV9 and TRBJ2-3; D is perhaps TRBD2 (5 bases). Sequencing was performed on PBMCs. This receptor was identified in a woman in her sixties or seventies in good health and CMV-seropositive. The CDR3 sequence is CASSTPLDLSTDTQYF. Here the CDR3 DNA reads TGTGCCAGCAGCACACCACTAGACCTCTCCACAGATACGCAGTATTTT.